This T cell receptor (beta chain) originates from a study of T cell repertoires in cytomegalovirus infection. Notes on the study in general: Within the response measured ex vivo, HLA-C-restricted CMV-specific TCR beta clonotypes were dominant.

TCRdb ran MiXCR on the reads and lists one entry per CDR3 protein. This sample yields about 140,000 distinct CDR3 sequences, of which 5.5% to 8% are seen a single time; around 17% belongs to the top ten. CDR3 length: 14 amino acids. Trimming removed 3 bases from V and 4 bases from J, with 13 bases in between. Germline V lookup: CDR1 SGDLS, CDR2 YYNGEE. This clonotype was found many times. Its antigen is undetermined. The chain links TRBV9 to TRBJ1-2; D possibly corresponds to TRBD1 (5 bases). This receptor was taken from a human donor in good health (CMV status not recorded). Some clones in this sample may be carry-over from other donors' samples. Sequencing input: PBMCs. The CDR3 sequence is CASSASGQSYGYTF. CDR3 bases: TGTGCCAGCAGCGCCTCCGGACAAAGCTATGGCTACACCTTC.